This TCR beta chain was sequenced during a study of T cell repertoires in cytomegalovirus infection. V was shortened by 1 base and J by 6 bases, with 10 bases between the two germline ends. Germline-derived CDR1 and CDR2 are SGHDN and FVKESK. CDR3 length: 14 amino acids. TCRdb ran MiXCR on the reads and lists one entry per CDR3 protein. Of approximately 750,000 distinct CDR3 sequences listed, roughly 36% are singletons. This clonotype has a handful of counts. This receptor was identified in a human donor in good health (CMV status not recorded). Some clones in this sample may be carry-over from other donors' samples. The J gene is TRBJ1-5, the V gene TRBV14; a weak D match, TRBD1 (5 bases). The sequenced sample consisted of PBMCs. The CDR3 here is CASSQATTGQPQHF. The CDR3 DNA sequence: TGTGCCAGCAGCCAAGCTACCACAGGTCAGCCCCAGCATTTT.